The clone carrying this TCR beta chain was found many times. Its matching antigen is unknown. The data derive from a study of neurological immune-mediated disorders. Findings and limits, study-wide: Multiple sclerosis, the disease with the least TCR clonal expansion, fell below healthy controls, whereas HTLV-1-associated myelopathy showed the most.

The CDR3 has 15 amino acids. Per the germline V gene, CDR1 is SQVTM and CDR2 is ANQGSEA. V lost 6 bases and J lost 5, with 20 bases in between. TCRdb ran MiXCR on the 5' RACE reads and lists one entry per CDR3 protein. The top ten hold around 5% of the sample, which has around 40,000 distinct CDR3 sequences, about 7% seen once. Sequencing used CD4+ T cells from blood. The TCR originated in a man between 45 and 60 years old in good health. The J gene is TRBJ2-1, the V gene TRBV29-1; possibly TRBD1 or TRBD2 for D (6 bases each). CDR3 in amino acids: CSVYGGGMSHNEQFF. CDR3 in DNA: TGCAGCGTCTACGGGGGCGGGATGTCCCACAATGAGCAGTTCTTC.